This record looks at one TCR beta chain sequence and its context. Its target is unknown. The repertoire was sequenced with immunoSEQ multiplex PCR; TCRdb's copy has only in-frame clones and lacks some. The data hold tens of thousands of clones, with about 88% observed a single time. This sample was taken from a study of OX40 agonist ivuxolimab in advanced cancers. Overall study: Each patient was given ivuxolimab into a vein every 2 weeks, at 0.01 to 10 mg/kg. Dose-escalation subjects each had hepatocellular carcinoma, melanoma, renal cell or head and neck cancer.

Whole-study findings and limits: Antigen specificity of clonally expanded peripheral T cells was not established.

This CDR3 has 14 residues. Trimming shortened V by 6 bases and J by 8 bases, and 19 bases separated the two germline ends. From germline, CDR1 is SNHLY and CDR2 FYNNEI. This sequence joins TRBV2 and TRBJ1-2, with D possibly being TRBD1 (6 bases). Here the sequenced sample was CD4+ or CD8+ T cells sorted from blood, taken in a trial of the OX40 agonist ivuxolimab. The sequence was obtained from an adult with an advanced solid tumor such as melanoma, head and neck, liver or kidney cancer. CDR3 in DNA: TGTGCCAGCAGGGGACCAGGGGCCCTCTTCGGCTACACCTTC. It encodes CASRGPGALFGYTF. Full variable domain (remainder filled in from reference TRBV2 and TRBJ1-2): EPEVTQTPSHQVTQMGQEVILRCVPISNHLYFYWYRQILGQKVEFLVSFYNNEISEKSEIFDDQFSVERPDGSNFTLKIRSTKLEDSAMYFCASRGPGALFGYTFGSGTRLTVV.